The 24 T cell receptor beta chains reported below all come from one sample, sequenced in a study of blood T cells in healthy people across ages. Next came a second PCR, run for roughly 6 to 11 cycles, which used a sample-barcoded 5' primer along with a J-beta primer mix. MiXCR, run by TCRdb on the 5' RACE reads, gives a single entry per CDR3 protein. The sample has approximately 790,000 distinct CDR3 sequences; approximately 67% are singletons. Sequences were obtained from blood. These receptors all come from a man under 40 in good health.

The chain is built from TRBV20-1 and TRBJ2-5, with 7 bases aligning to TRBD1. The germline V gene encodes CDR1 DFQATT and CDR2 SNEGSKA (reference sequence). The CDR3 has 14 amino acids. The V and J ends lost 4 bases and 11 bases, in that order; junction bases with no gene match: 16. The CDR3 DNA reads TGCAGTGCTAAGACAGGGTTTCCCTACAATGAGCAGTACTTC. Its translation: CSAKTGFPYNEQYF.

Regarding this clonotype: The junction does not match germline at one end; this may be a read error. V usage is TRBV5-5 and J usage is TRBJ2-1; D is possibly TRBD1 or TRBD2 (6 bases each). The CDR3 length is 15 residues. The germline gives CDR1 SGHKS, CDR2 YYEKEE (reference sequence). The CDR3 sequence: CASNLGGSSYNEQFF. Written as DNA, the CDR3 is TGTGCCAGCAACTTGGGGGGCTCGAGCTACAATGAGCAGTTCTTC.

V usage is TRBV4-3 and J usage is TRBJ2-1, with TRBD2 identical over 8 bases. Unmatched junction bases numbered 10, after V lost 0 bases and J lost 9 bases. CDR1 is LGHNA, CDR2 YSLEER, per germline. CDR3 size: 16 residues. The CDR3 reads CASSQESSGGTGEQFF. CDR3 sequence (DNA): TGCGCCAGCAGCCAAGAATCAAGCGGGGGAACCGGTGAGCAGTTCTTC.

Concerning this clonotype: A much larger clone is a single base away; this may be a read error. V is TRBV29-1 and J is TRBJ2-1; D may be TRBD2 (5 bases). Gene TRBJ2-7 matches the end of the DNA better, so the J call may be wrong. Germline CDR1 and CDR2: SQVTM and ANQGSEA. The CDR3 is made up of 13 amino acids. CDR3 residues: CSVAERSYNEQYF. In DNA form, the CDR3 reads TGCAGCGTTGCTGAGCGGAGCTACAATGAGCAGTACTTC.

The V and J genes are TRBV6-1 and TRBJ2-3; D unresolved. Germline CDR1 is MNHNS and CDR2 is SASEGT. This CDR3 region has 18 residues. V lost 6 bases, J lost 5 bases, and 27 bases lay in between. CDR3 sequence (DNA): TGTGCCAGCAGCCGCCGGACCCTTCAATCCCCGACGTTAGATACGCAGTATTTT. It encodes CASSRRTLQSPTLDTQYF.

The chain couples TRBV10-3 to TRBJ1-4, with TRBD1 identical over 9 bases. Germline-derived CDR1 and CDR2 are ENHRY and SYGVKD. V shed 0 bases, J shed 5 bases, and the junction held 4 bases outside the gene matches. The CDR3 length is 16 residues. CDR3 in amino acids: CAISESKQGANEKLFF. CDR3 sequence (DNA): TGTGCCATCAGTGAGTCGAAACAGGGGGCAAATGAAAAACTGTTTTTT.

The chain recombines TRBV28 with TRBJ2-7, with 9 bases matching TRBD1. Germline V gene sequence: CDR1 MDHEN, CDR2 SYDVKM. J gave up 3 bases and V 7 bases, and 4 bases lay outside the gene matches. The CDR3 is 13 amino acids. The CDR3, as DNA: TGTGCCAGCACCGGGACAGGGATCTACGAGCAGTACTTC. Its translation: CASTGTGIYEQYF.

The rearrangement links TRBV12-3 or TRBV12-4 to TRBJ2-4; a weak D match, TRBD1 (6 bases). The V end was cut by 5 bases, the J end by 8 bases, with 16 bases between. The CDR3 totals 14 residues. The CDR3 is CASSPRDKGDIQYF. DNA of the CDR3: TGTGCCAGCAGTCCAAGGGACAAGGGAGACATTCAGTACTTC.

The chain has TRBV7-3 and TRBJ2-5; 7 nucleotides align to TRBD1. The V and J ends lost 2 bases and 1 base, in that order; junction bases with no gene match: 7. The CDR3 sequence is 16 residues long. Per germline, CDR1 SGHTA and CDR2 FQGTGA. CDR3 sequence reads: CASSLPDGTVQETQYF. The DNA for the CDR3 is TGTGCCAGCAGCTTACCGGATGGGACAGTCCAAGAGACCCAGTACTTC.

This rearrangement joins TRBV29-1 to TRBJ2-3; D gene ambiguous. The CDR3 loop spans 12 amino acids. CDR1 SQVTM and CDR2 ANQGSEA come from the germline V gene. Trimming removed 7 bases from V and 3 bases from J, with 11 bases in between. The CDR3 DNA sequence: TGCAGCGCCCTCCAGCCAACAGATACGCAGTATTTT. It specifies CSALQPTDTQYF.

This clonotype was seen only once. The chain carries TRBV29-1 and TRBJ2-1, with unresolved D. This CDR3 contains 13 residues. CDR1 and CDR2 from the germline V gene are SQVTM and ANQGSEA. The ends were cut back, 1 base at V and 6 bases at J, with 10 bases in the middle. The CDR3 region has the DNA TGCAGCGTTGAAGTAGCCCACGTCAATGAGCAGTTCTTC. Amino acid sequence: CSVEVAHVNEQFF.

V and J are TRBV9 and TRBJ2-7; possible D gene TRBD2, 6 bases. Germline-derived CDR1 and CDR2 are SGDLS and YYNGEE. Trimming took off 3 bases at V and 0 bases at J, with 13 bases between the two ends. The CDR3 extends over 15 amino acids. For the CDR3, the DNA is TGTGCCAGCAGCGCATCTAGCGCCGACTCCTACGAGCAGTACTTC. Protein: CASSASSADSYEQYF.

This CDR3 is CASSLVGGPNYEQYF. CDR3 bases: TGTGCCAGCAGCTTAGTGGGGGGGCCCAACTACGAGCAGTACTTC. The gene calls are TRBV7-6 and TRBJ2-7; a possible D gene is TRBD2 (7 bases). This CDR3 has 15 residues. CDR1 and CDR2 from the germline V gene are SGHVS and FNYEAQ. Trimming cost V 1 base and J 3 bases, with 13 bases left between them.

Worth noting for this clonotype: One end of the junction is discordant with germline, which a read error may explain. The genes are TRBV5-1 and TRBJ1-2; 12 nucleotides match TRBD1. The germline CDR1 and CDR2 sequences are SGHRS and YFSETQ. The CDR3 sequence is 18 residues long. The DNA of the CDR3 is TGCGTCAGCAGCCAAAGAACGGGACAGGGGGCGAATAACTATGGCTACACCTTC. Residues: CVSSQRTGQGANNYGYTF.

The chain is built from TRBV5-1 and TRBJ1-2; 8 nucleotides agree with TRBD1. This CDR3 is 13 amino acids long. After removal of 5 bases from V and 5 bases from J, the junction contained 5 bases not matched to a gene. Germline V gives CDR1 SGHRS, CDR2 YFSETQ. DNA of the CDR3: TGCGCCAGCAGTGGACAGGGAGAATATGGCTACACCTTC. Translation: CASSGQGEYGYTF.

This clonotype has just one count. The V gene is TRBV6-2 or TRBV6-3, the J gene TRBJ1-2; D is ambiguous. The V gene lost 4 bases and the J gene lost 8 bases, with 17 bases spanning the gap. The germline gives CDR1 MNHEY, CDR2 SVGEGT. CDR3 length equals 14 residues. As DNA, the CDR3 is TGTGCCAGCAGTTCGCAAGTTAGAGGGCGAGGCTACACCTTC. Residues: CASSSQVRGRGYTF.

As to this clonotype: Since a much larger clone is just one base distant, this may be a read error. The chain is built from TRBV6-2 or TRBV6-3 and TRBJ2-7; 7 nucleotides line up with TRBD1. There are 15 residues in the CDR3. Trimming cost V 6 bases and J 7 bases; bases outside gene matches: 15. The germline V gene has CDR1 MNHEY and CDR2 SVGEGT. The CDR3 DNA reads TGTGCCAGCAGGCGGATCCGACAGGGATCGAGTGAGCAGTACTTC. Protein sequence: CASRRIRQGSSEQYF.

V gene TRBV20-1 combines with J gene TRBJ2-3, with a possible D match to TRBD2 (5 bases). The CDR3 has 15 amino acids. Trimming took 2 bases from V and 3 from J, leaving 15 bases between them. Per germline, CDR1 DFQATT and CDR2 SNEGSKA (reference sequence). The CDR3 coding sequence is TGCAGTGCTAGATCTTGGGGAGTCGGGACAGATACGCAGTATTTT. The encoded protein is CSARSWGVGTDTQYF.

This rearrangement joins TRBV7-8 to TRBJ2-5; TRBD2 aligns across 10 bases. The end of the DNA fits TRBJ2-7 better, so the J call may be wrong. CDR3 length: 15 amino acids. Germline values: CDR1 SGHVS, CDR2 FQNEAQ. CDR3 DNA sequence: TGTGCCAGCAGCTTAGCACTAGCGGGGCGCTACGAGCAGTACTTC. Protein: CASSLALAGRYEQYF.

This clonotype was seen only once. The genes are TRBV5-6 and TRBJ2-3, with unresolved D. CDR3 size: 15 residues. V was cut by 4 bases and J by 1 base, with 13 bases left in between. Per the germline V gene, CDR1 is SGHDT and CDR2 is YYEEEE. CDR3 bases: TGTGCCAGCAGCCGGACGCCCCGAGGCACAGATACGCAGTATTTT. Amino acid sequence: CASSRTPRGTDTQYF.

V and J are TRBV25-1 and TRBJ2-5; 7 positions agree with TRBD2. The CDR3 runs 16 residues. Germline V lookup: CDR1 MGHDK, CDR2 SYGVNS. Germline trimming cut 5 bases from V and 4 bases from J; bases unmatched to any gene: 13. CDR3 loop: CASSSWGGSPGETQYF. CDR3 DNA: TGTGCCAGCAGTAGTTGGGGAGGGAGCCCTGGAGAGACCCAGTACTTC.

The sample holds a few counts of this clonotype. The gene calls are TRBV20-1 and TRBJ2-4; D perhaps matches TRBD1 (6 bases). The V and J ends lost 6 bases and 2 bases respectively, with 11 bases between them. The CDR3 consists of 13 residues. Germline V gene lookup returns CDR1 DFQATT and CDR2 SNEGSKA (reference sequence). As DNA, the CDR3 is TGCAGTGCAACCCAGGGGTCCAAAAACATTCAGTACTTC. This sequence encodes CSATQGSKNIQYF.

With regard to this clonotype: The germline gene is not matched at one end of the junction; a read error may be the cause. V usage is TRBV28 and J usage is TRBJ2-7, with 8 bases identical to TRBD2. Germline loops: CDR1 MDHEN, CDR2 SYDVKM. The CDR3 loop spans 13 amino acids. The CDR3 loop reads CASKSGGPDEQYF. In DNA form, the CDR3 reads TGTGCAAGCAAATCGGGGGGGCCGGACGAGCAGTACTTC.

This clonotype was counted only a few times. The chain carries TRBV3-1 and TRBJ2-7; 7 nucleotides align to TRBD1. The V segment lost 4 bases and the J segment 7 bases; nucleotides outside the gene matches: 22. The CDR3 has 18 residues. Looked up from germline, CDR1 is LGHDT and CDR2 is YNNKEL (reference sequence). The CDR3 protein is CASSPRTGVPLPDNEQYF. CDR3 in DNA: TGTGCCAGCAGCCCTCGGACAGGTGTTCCCCTCCCAGACAATGAGCAGTACTTC.